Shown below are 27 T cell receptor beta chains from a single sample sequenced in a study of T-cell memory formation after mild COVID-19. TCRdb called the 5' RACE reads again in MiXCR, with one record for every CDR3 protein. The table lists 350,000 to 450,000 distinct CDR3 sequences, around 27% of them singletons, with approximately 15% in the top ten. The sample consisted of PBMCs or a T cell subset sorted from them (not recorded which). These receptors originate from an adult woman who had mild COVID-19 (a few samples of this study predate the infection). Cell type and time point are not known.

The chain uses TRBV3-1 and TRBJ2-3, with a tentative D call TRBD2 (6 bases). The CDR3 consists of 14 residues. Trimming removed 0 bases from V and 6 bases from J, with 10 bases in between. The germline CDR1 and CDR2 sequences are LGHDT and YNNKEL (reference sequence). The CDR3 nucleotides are TGTGCCAGCAGCCAAGAGTTGGAGGGGGATACGCAGTATTTT. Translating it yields CASSQELEGDTQYF.

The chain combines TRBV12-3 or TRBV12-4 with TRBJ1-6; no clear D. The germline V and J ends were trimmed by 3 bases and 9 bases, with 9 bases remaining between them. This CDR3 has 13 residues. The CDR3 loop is CASSFKESSPLHF. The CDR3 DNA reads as TGTGCCAGCAGTTTTAAGGAAAGTTCACCCCTCCACTTT.

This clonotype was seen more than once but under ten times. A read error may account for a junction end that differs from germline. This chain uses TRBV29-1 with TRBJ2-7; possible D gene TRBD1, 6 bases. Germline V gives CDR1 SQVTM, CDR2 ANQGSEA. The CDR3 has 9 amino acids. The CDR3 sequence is CSTEGHAHF. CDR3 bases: TGCAGCACCGAGGGACACGCACACTTC.

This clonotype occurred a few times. In DNA form, the CDR3 reads TGTGCCAGCAGCTTAGGACTAGCGCTCTACGAGCAGTACTTC. Protein product: CASSLGLALYEQYF. The V call is TRBV7-9, the J call TRBJ2-7, with TRBD2 matching over 8 bases. The V gene's germline CDR1 is SEHNR and CDR2 FQNEAQ (reference sequence). V was pared by 1 base and J by 3 bases, with 2 bases of the junction left unmatched. This CDR3 region has 14 residues.

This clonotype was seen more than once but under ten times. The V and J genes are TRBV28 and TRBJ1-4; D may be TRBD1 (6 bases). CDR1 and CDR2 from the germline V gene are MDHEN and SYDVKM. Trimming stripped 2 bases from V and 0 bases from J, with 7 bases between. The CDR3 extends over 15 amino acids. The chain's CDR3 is CASSLTGSTNEKLFF. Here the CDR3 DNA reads TGTGCCAGCAGTTTAACAGGGTCAACTAATGAAAAACTGTTTTTT.

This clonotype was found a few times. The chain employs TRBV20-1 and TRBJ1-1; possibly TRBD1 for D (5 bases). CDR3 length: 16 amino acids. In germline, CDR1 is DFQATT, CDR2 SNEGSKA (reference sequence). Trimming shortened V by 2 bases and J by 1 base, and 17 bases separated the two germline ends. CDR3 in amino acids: CSARYTVRGPNTEAFF. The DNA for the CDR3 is TGCAGTGCTAGATACACAGTGAGGGGTCCGAACACTGAAGCTTTCTTT.

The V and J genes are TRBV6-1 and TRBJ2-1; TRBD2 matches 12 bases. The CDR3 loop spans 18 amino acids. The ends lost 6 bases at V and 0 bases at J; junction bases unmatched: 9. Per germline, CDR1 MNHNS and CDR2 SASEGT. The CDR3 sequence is CASRRRGLAGSSYNEQFF. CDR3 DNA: TGTGCCAGCAGACGGAGAGGACTAGCGGGGAGCTCCTACAATGAGCAGTTCTTC.

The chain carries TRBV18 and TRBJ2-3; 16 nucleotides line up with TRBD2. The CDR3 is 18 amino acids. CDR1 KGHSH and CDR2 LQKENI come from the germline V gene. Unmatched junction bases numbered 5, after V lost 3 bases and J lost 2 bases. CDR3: CASSPGLAGGSYTDTQYF. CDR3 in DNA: TGTGCCAGCTCACCGGGACTAGCGGGAGGGTCCTACACAGATACGCAGTATTTT.

The CDR3 DNA follows: TGTGCCAGCAGCCAGACTGGCATCAAAGGAGAAAAACTGTTTTTT. Residues: CASSQTGIKGEKLFF. This rearrangement joins TRBV7-3 to TRBJ1-4; D is ambiguous. The CDR3 is made up of 15 amino acids. Trimming removed 5 bases at V and 8 bases at J, with 18 bases between. CDR1 and CDR2 from the germline V gene are SGHTA and FQGTGA.

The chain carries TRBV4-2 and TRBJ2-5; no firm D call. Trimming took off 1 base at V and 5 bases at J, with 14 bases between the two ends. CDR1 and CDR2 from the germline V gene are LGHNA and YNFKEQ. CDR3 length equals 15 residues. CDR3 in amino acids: CASSQGQRSGETQYF. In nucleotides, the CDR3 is TGTGCCAGCAGCCAAGGGCAGAGGTCCGGGGAGACCCAGTACTTC.

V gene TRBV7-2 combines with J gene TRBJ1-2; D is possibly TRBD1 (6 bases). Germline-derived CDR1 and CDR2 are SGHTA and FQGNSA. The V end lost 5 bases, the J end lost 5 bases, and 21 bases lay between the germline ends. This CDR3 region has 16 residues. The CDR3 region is CASSPTYQGTLYGYTF. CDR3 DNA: TGTGCCAGCAGCCCCACGTATCAGGGGACCCTGTATGGCTACACCTTC.

CDR3 loop: CASSERRPQYF. The DNA for the CDR3 is TGTGCCAGCAGTGAGCGGCGGCCCCAGTACTTC. The rearrangement links TRBV2 to TRBJ2-5; D remains unclear. Deletions cut 3 bases from V and 9 bases from J, with 8 bases between. CDR3 length: 11 amino acids. The germline CDR1 and CDR2 sequences are SNHLY and FYNNEI.

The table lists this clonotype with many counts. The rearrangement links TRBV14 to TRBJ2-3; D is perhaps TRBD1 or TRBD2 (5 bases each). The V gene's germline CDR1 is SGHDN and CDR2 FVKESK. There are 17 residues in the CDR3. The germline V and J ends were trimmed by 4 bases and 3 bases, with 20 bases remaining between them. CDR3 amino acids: CASSPGDPFVGTDTQYF. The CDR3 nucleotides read TGTGCCAGCAGCCCCGGGGACCCCTTTGTAGGGACAGATACGCAGTATTTT.

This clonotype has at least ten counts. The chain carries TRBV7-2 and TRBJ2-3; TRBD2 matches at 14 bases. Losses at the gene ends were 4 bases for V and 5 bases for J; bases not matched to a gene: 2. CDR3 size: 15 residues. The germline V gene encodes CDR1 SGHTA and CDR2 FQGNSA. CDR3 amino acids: CASSSGTSGGDTQYF. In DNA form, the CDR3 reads TGTGCCAGCAGCTCGGGGACTAGCGGGGGAGATACGCAGTATTTT.

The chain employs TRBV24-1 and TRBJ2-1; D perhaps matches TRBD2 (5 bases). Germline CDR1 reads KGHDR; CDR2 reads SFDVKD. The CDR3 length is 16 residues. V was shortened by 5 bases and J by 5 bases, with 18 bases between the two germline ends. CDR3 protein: CATSGQRTEPHNEQFF. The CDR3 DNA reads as TGTGCCACCAGTGGGCAGCGGACGGAACCCCACAATGAGCAGTTCTTC.

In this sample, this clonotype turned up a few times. The CDR3 coding sequence is TGTGCCACCAGCAGAGATCTCACAGATACGCAGTATTTT. It is translated as CATSRDLTDTQYF. The gene calls are TRBV15 and TRBJ2-3; D not resolved. Germline V gene sequence: CDR1 LNHNV, CDR2 YYDKDF (reference sequence). There are 13 residues in the CDR3. V lost 0 bases to trimming and J lost 2 bases, with 3 bases between them.

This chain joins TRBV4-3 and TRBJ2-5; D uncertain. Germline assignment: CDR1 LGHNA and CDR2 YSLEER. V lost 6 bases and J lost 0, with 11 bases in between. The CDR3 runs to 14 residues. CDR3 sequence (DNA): TGCGCCAGCAGGGTTAGAGGTAACCAAGAGACCCAGTACTTC. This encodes CASRVRGNQETQYF.

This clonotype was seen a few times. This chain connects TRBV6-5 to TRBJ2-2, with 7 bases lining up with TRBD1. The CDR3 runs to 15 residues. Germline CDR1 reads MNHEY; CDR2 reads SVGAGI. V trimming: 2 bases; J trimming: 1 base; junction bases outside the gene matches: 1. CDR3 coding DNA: TGTGCCAGCAGTTACGGGACAGTGAACACCGGGGAGCTGTTTTTT. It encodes CASSYGTVNTGELFF.

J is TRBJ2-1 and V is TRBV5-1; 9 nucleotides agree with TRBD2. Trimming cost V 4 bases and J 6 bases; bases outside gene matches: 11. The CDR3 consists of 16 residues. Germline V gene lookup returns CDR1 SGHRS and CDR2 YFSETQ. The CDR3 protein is CASSPAGAGGLNEQFF. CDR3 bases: TGCGCCAGCAGCCCGGCTGGAGCGGGGGGCCTCAATGAGCAGTTCTTC. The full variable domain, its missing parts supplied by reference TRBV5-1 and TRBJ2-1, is KAGVTQTPRYLIKTRGQQVTLSCSPISGHRSVSWYQQTPGQGLQFLFEYFSETQRNKGNFPGRFSGRQFSNSRSEMNVSTLELGDSALYLCASSPAGAGGLNEQFFGPGTRLTVL.

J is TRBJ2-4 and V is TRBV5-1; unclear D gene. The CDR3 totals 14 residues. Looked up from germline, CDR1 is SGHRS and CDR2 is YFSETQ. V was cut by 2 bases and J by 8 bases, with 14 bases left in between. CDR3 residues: CASSFGSLADIQYF. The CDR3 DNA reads TGCGCCAGCAGCTTCGGCAGCCTCGCGGACATTCAGTACTTC.

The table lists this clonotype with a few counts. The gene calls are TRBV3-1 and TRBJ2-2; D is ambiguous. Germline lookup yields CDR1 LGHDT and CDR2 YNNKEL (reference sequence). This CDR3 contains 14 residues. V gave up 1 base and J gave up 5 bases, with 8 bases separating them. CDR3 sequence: CASSQVSGTGELFF. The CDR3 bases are TGTGCCAGCAGCCAAGTTTCCGGGACCGGGGAGCTGTTTTTT.

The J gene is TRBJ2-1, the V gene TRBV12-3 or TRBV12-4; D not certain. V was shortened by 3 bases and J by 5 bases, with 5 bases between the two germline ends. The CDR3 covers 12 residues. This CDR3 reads CASSFLNNEQFF. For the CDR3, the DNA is TGTGCCAGCAGTTTTCTAAACAATGAGCAGTTCTTC.

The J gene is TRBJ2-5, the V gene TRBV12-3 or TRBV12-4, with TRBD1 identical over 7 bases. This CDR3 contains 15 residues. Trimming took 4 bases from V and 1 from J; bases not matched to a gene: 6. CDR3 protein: CASSSPEGAQETQYF. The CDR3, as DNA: TGTGCCAGCAGTTCCCCAGAGGGGGCCCAAGAGACCCAGTACTTC.

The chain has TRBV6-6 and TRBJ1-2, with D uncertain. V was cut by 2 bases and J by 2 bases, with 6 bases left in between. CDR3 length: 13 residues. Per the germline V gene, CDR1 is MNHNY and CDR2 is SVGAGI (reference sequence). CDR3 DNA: TGTGCCAGCAGTTACACAGCAAACTATGGCTACACCTTC. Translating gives CASSYTANYGYTF.

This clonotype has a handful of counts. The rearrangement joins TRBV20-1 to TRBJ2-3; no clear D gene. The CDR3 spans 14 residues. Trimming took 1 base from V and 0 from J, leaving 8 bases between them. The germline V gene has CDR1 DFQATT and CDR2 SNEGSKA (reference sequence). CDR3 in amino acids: CSARALTSTDTQYF. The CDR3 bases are TGCAGTGCTAGAGCGCTCACTAGCACAGATACGCAGTATTTT.

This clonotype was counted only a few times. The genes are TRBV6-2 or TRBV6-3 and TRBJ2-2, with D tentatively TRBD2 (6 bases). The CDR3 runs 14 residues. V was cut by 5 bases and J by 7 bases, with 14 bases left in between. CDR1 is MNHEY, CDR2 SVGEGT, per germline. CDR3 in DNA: TGTGCCAGCAGTACGTCTAGCGAAGGCGGGGAGCTGTTTTTT. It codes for CASSTSSEGGELFF.

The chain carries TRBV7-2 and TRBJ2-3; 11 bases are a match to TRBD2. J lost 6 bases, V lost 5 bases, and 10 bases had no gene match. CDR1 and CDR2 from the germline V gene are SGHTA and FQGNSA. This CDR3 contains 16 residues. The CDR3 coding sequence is TGTGCCAGCAGCGGGCAGACTAGCGGGACTGGGGATACGCAGTATTTT. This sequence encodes CASSGQTSGTGDTQYF.